The sequence of this T cell receptor (beta chain) was determined in a study of T cell responses to AZD1222 COVID-19 vaccine. General observations from the study: Elevations in Spike-specific TCR breadth and depth followed administration of two AZD1222 doses. Repertoire collection took place solely once the T cell response had peaked. Donors were mostly white British, more females; clonal diversity possibly underestimated.

The CDR3 extends over 16 amino acids. The germline CDR1 and CDR2 sequences are GTSNPN and SVGIG (reference sequence). The V segment lost 2 bases and the J segment 7 bases; nucleotides outside the gene matches: 14. Profiling relied on immunoSEQ multiplex PCR, and the TCRdb table lists in-frame clones only, not all of them. In the table there are 90,000 to 95,000 clones, more than 75% of which are singletons. In the case of this clone: Its antigen remains unknown.

The receptor was derived from an adult who received the AZD1222 COVID-19 vaccine. V is TRBV30 and J is TRBJ2-1; 7 bases align to TRBD2. The sample consisted of peripheral blood, taken 28 days after the second AZD1222 dose. The CDR3 sequence is CAWSTLRSGVQNEQFF. The DNA of the CDR3 is TGTGCCTGGAGTACCCTAAGAAGCGGGGTTCAAAATGAGCAGTTCTTC.